The present TCR beta chain was sequenced within a study of a mutant IDH1 vaccine in newly diagnosed glioma. The assay was immunoSEQ multiplex PCR, and TCRdb's table has in-frame clones only and misses some. The sample shows 58,000 or so clones, around four fifths of them seen only once. The J segment lost 4 bases and the V segment lost 1 base, leaving 5 bases of the junction unmatched. Germline V CDR1 and CDR2: MGHRA, YSYEKL. CDR3 length: 16 residues. The time point was: week 47, end of study. Doses comprised 300 ug of mutant IDH1 20-mer peptide each, plus topical imiquimod. In the case of this clone: Antigen unknown.

This specimen consisted of PBMCs, obtained from a glioma patient whose treatment included an IDH1 peptide vaccine. The rearrangement uses TRBV4-1 and TRBJ2-3; 10 nucleotides agree with TRBD2. The clonotype comes from a woman aged 45 to 65 with glioma. In nucleotides, the CDR3 is TGCGCCAGCAGCCAAGCAACTAGCGGGGCATCAGATACGCAGTATTTT. Amino acid sequence: CASSQATSGASDTQYF.